This TCR beta chain was documented in a study of blood T cells in healthy people across ages. Study in general: Template switching picked up about one barcoded beta molecule for each two T cells. Study-wide results and limits: Roughly linearly, TCR beta diversity per million T cells fell as age increased.

This clonotype was observed a few times. Its antigen is not known. A second 7 to 11 cycle PCR used barcoded and J-beta primers. TCRdb independently ran MiXCR on the 5' RACE reads; one entry per CDR3 protein. The table includes about 1,800,000 distinct CDR3 sequences, about 28% detected once. The sequence was obtained from a woman in her 30s in good health. Sequences were obtained from blood.

The chain's CDR3 is CSVGTVSYNEQYF. The DNA of the CDR3 is TGCAGCGTTGGGACAGTCTCCTACAATGAGCAGTACTTC. The rearrangement links TRBV29-1 to TRBJ2-1; D is perhaps TRBD1 (6 bases). The assigned J gene may be wrong: the sequence end matches TRBJ2-7 better. There are 13 residues in the CDR3. CDR1 is SQVTM and CDR2 is ANQGSEA in the germline V gene.